This section outlines one T cell receptor beta chain sequence together with its context. As yet, its antigen is unknown. Unmatched junction bases numbered 7, after V lost 4 bases and J lost 2 bases. Germline CDR1 reads MNHNS; CDR2 reads SASEGT. The CDR3 contains 15 residues. A J-beta primer mix and a sample-barcoded 5' primer were used in a second PCR of about 7 to 11 cycles. TCRdb re-called the 5' RACE reads through MiXCR, storing one row per CDR3 protein. The sample has about 940,000 distinct CDR3 sequences, around 48% seen once. The source of the sample is a study of blood T cells in healthy people across ages. The donors, all healthy, were Caucasians living in Russia, aged about 6 to 100. It was 8 to 10 milliliters of peripheral blood that were drawn from each donor. Study observations and caveats: Diversity of TCR beta per million T cells declined in a roughly linear way with age.

The receptor was derived from a young man in good health. This chain connects TRBV6-1 to TRBJ1-2; 7 bases agree with TRBD1. Sequencing was performed on blood. CDR3: CASSAGDSANYGYTF. In nucleotides, the CDR3 is TGTGCCAGCAGTGCGGGGGACAGCGCGAACTATGGCTACACCTTC.